The source of this T cell receptor beta chain is a study of monozygotic twins with inflammatory bowel disease. Findings and limits, study-wide: Fewer shared clonotypes with others were found in IBD patients than in healthy twins, especially with disease activity.

About this clonotype itself: Its antigen remains unknown.

TCR libraries each used about 3.5 ug of total RNA. Following a re-call of the 5' RACE reads, TCRdb has one entry per CDR3 protein and lacks DNA. Its listing shows a few hundred thousand distinct CDR3 sequences. Germline-derived CDR1 and CDR2 are MGHDK and SYGVNS. The CDR3 covers 15 residues. Every donor provided one blood sample measuring 2.5 ml. Total RNA was isolated from whole blood without T cell sorting. The V and J genes are TRBV25-1 and TRBJ1-2; the TRBD1 assignment by TCRdb is unverifiable without DNA. The sample comprised blood. The receptor comes from a human donor with ulcerative colitis or Crohn's disease, or a healthy co-twin of an affected twin (not recorded which). The CDR3 reads CASSFSGAANYGYTF.